These 13 T cell receptor beta chains originate from one sample sequenced in a study of T cell changes during pregnancy in multiple sclerosis. Measured with immunoSEQ multiplex PCR; TCRdb has only the in-frame clones, and not every one. In the table there are about 130,000 clones, roughly 95% of which are singletons. The specimen comprised peripheral blood, sampled after pregnancy. Receptor source: a female donor with multiple sclerosis, enrolled in a pregnancy study.

The chain uses TRBV30 and TRBJ2-7; D is ambiguous. The CDR3 runs 14 residues. Germline values: CDR1 GTSNPN, CDR2 SVGIG (reference sequence). V was cut by 0 bases and J by 2 bases, with 11 bases left in between. DNA of the CDR3: TGTGCCTGGAGTGTAAGACACAGTACCTACGAGCAGTACTTC. Translating it yields CAWSVRHSTYEQYF.

The CDR3 loop reads CASTPAARGMNTEAFF. The CDR3 DNA reads TGTGCCAGCACTCCAGCCGCTCGGGGGATGAACACTGAAGCTTTCTTT. This chain joins TRBV11-2 and TRBJ1-1; TRBD1 is a possible D gene (5 bases). V was shortened by 7 bases and J by 0 bases, with 18 bases between the two germline ends. Per the germline V gene, CDR1 is SGHAT and CDR2 is FQNNGV. The CDR3 is 16 amino acids.

The chain carries TRBV5-4 and TRBJ2-2; D might be TRBD1 (6 bases). Looked up from germline, CDR1 is SGHNT and CDR2 is YYREEE (reference sequence). CDR3 length: 16 amino acids. V dropped 4 bases and J dropped 8 bases, with 21 bases sitting between them. The CDR3 loop is CASSKLRGTDAGELFF. The CDR3 nucleotides are TGTGCCAGCAGCAAACTCAGGGGAACGGACGCTGGGGAGCTGTTTTTT. Full variable domain (rest looked up from reference TRBV5-4 and TRBJ2-2): ETGVTQSPTHLIKTRGQQVTLRCSSQSGHNTVSWYQQALGQGPQFIFQYYREEENGRGNFPPRFSGLQFPNYSSELNVNALELDDSALYLCASSKLRGTDAGELFFGEGSRLTVL.

The V gene is TRBV15, the J gene TRBJ1-5; TRBD1 agrees at 7 bases. Germline V gene lookup returns CDR1 LNHNV and CDR2 YYDKDF (reference sequence). The CDR3 is made up of 15 amino acids. Trimming removed 1 base from V and 7 bases from J; junction bases left unmatched: 7. The CDR3 region is CATSRGGAGGQPQHF. The CDR3 DNA is TGTGCCACCAGCAGAGGTGGGGCAGGGGGACAGCCCCAGCATTTT.

V and J are TRBV5-6 and TRBJ1-1, with D tentatively TRBD1 (6 bases). Looked up from germline, CDR1 is SGHDT and CDR2 is YYEEEE. The V end was cut by 3 bases, the J end by 1 base, with 16 bases between. The CDR3 contains 16 residues. DNA of the CDR3: TGTGCCAGCAGCTCAGGCGGGGGCGCAGGGAACACTGAAGCTTTCTTT. The encoded protein is CASSSGGGAGNTEAFF.

The genes are TRBV6-5 and TRBJ2-7; a possible D gene is TRBD2 (5 bases). Germline values: CDR1 MNHEY, CDR2 SVGAGI. CDR3 length: 13 residues. V was shortened by 8 bases and J by 4 bases, with 15 bases between the two germline ends. The DNA of the CDR3 is TGTGCCAGCTCCCTTGGGAGCCTTTACGAGCAGTACTTC. The encoded protein is CASSLGSLYEQYF.

The chain employs TRBV18 and TRBJ2-6, with 8 bases that match TRBD1. From germline, CDR1 is KGHSH and CDR2 LQKENI. V shed 6 bases and J 0 bases; nucleotides not matched to a gene: 13. CDR3 length: 19 residues. CDR3 DNA: TGTGCCAGCTCCCGGACAGGGTTTTCTTCCTACTCTGGGGCCAACGTCCTGACTTTC. It encodes CASSRTGFSSYSGANVLTF. Looking up the rest from reference TRBV18 and TRBJ2-6 gives the full variable domain: NAGVMQNPRHLVRRRGQEARLRCSPMKGHSHVYWYRQLPEEGLKFMVYLQKENIIDESGMPKERFSAEFPKEGPSILRIQQVVRGDSAAYFCASSRTGFSSYSGANVLTFGAGSRLTVL.

The gene calls are TRBV11-1 and TRBJ2-7; tentatively, D is TRBD1 (6 bases). Germline CDR1 is SGHAT and CDR2 is FQDESV (reference sequence). The CDR3 contains 15 residues. V lost 5 bases, J lost 5 bases, and 19 bases lay in between. The CDR3 sequence: CASSHIYQGWNEQYF. The CDR3 coding sequence is TGTGCCAGCAGCCATATCTACCAGGGGTGGAACGAGCAGTACTTC.

The rearrangement links TRBV6-1 to TRBJ2-1, with D possibly matching TRBD2 (7 bases). Trimming removed 4 bases at V and 5 bases at J, with 21 bases between. CDR3 length equals 17 residues. Per the germline V gene, CDR1 is MNHNS and CDR2 is SASEGT. CDR3: CASSGPRGRVSNNEQFF. CDR3 in DNA: TGTGCCAGCAGTGGACCGAGGGGGAGGGTATCGAACAATGAGCAGTTCTTC.

The chain links TRBV30 to TRBJ2-7, with TRBD2 matching 7 bases. Unmatched junction bases numbered 5, after V lost 3 bases and J lost 0 bases. This CDR3 has 14 residues. The germline V gene encodes CDR1 GTSNPN and CDR2 SVGIG (reference sequence). CDR3 bases: TGTGCCTGGAGACTAGCGCAAAACTCCTACGAGCAGTACTTC. Protein sequence: CAWRLAQNSYEQYF.

This clone came up once. This chain connects TRBV4-2 to TRBJ2-5; 7 bases agree with TRBD1. Per the germline V gene, CDR1 is LGHNA and CDR2 is YNFKEQ. The CDR3 has 14 residues. The V gene end was trimmed by 2 bases and the J gene end by 3 bases; junction bases not matched to a gene: 3. CDR3 amino acids: CASSQLGQKETQYF. Written as DNA, the CDR3 is TGTGCCAGCAGCCAATTGGGACAGAAAGAGACCCAGTACTTC.

The chain recombines TRBV27 with TRBJ2-1, with 9 nucleotides matching TRBD2. Germline CDR1 reads MNHEY; CDR2 reads SMNVEV (reference sequence). V shed 8 bases, J shed 15 bases, and the junction held 8 bases outside the gene matches. The CDR3 is made up of 11 amino acids. CDR3 amino acids: CASRLGLATFF. CDR3 coding DNA: TGTGCCAGCCGATTGGGACTAGCAACGTTCTTC.

This clone was picked up one time. The chain is built from TRBV5-4 and TRBJ2-1; TRBD2 is a possible D gene (5 bases). The CDR3 is 14 amino acids. Germline CDR1 and CDR2: SGHNT and YYREEE (reference sequence). The germline V and J ends were trimmed by 5 bases and 7 bases, with 16 bases remaining between them. Here the CDR3 DNA reads TGTGCCAGCAGACTCGACTATTCCGGGAATGAGCAGTTCTTC. It specifies CASRLDYSGNEQFF.